A single sample is the source of the 7 T cell receptor beta chains below, sequenced in a study of blood T cell repertoires in COVID-19. Libraries were prepared by immunoSEQ multiplex PCR; TCRdb keeps only in-frame clonotypes and omits some of them. The profile shows roughly 380,000 clones, approximately 89% of them singletons. Sequencing was carried out using PBMCs or T cells enriched from blood (not recorded which). Receptor source: a man under 40 who had recovered from COVID-19.

Note on this clone: Distinct nucleotide sequences in the sample also encode this CDR3. The CDR3 here is CSARDNYEQYF. The CDR3 region has the DNA TGCAGTGCTAGAGATAACTACGAGCAGTACTTC. The chain is built from TRBV20-1 and TRBJ2-7; D remains ambiguous. From germline, CDR1 is DFQATT and CDR2 SNEGSKA (reference sequence). The ends were cut back, 0 bases at V and 3 bases at J, with 3 bases in the middle. This CDR3 is built from 11 residues.

The V call is TRBV7-9, the J call TRBJ2-7, with D perhaps matching TRBD1 (6 bases). Trimming removed 5 bases at V and 3 bases at J, with 8 bases between. This CDR3 region has 12 residues. The germline V gene has CDR1 SEHNR and CDR2 FQNEAQ (reference sequence). The CDR3 region is CASSQDSYEQYF. The DNA for the CDR3 is TGTGCCAGCAGCCAGGACAGCTACGAGCAGTACTTC.

This chain uses TRBV6-5 with TRBJ1-1, with D hard to call. The CDR3 contains 13 residues. In germline, CDR1 is MNHEY, CDR2 SVGAGI. Trimming took 7 bases from V and 4 from J, leaving 13 bases between them. The CDR3 loop is CASKAPEVTEAFF. Written as DNA, the CDR3 is TGTGCCAGCAAAGCCCCTGAAGTCACTGAAGCTTTCTTT.

CDR3 coding DNA: TGTGCCAGCTCACCTGACACAGGGCCAAATCAGCCCCAGCATTTT. Translating gives CASSPDTGPNQPQHF. The V and J genes are TRBV18 and TRBJ1-5; possibly TRBD1 for D (6 bases). The CDR3 spans 15 residues. CDR1 is KGHSH, CDR2 LQKENI, per germline. V lost 3 bases and J 4 bases, leaving 13 bases between the germline ends.

To note about this clone: The same CDR3 is also encoded by other DNA sequences in this sample. J is TRBJ1-5 and V is TRBV6-5; D is ambiguous. Germline lookup yields CDR1 MNHEY and CDR2 SVGAGI. Trimming left V 0 bases short and J 2 bases short, with 8 bases between. The CDR3 runs 15 residues. Here the CDR3 reads CASSYSGSGNQPQHF. The CDR3 coding sequence is TGTGCCAGCAGTTACTCGGGGAGTGGCAATCAGCCCCAGCATTTT.

The chain recombines TRBV2 with TRBJ2-1; possibly TRBD1 for D (6 bases). The germline V and J ends were trimmed by 4 bases and 9 bases, with 13 bases remaining between them. CDR3 length equals 13 residues. Germline assignment: CDR1 SNHLY and CDR2 FYNNEI. CDR3 DNA sequence: TGTGCCAGCAGTGGAACAGGGTTGGTTGAGCAGTTCTTC. Its protein is CASSGTGLVEQFF.

The chain joins TRBV7-9 to TRBJ1-5; TRBD1 agrees at 7 bases. The CDR3 consists of 13 residues. V lost 5 bases and J lost 7; bases outside the gene matches: 5. CDR1 and CDR2 (germline): SEHNR, FQNEAQ (reference sequence). CDR3 loop: CASSAGQWQPQHF. Here the CDR3 DNA reads TGTGCCAGCAGCGCGGGACAGTGGCAGCCCCAGCATTTT. The variable domain in full, with the rest retrieved from reference TRBV7-9 and TRBJ1-5, is DTGVSQNPRHKITKRGQNVTFRCDPISEHNRLYWYRQTLGQGPEFLTYFQNEAQLEKSRLLSDRFSAERPKGSFSTLEIQRTEQGDSAMYLCASSAGQWQPQHFGDGTRLSIL.